The present entry profiles one T cell receptor (beta chain) with its context. The sample is drawn from a study of blood T cell repertoires in COVID-19. Per the study methods: Amplification of reference gene primers provided the estimated nucleated cell counts. The assay was immunoSEQ multiplex PCR, and TCRdb's table has in-frame clones only and misses some. That table is the source of V, J and clone size, and D and trimming were worked out from the DNA. The table shows about 240,000 clones, with approximately 84% occurring only once. The germline V and J ends were trimmed by 0 bases and 7 bases, with 16 bases remaining between them. Germline CDR1 and CDR2: KGHSH and LQKENI. The CDR3 totals 15 residues.

The TCR originated in a woman in her thirties or forties with acute COVID-19. Sequencing was performed on PBMCs or T cells enriched from blood (not recorded which). This sequence joins TRBV18 and TRBJ2-7; D may be TRBD2 (5 bases). The CDR3 reads CASSPPRASADEQYF. CDR3 bases: TGTGCCAGCTCACCACCGCGGGCGAGCGCTGATGAGCAGTACTTC.